This TCR beta chain was sequenced for a study of molecular identifiers for immune sequencing clone quantification. Libraries of bulk TCR were made by previously described methods (with listed TCR primers). TCRdb independently ran MiXCR on the PCR reads; one entry per CDR3 protein. The top ten clones hold around 0.78% of a sample with under 600,000 distinct CDR3 sequences, roughly 24% of them seen once. This clonotype was observed a handful of times. V lost 6 bases and J 5 bases, leaving 25 bases between the germline ends. From germline, CDR1 is SEHNR and CDR2 FQNEAQ (reference sequence). The CDR3 has 17 residues.

The TCR was taken from a human donor in good health. Some libraries in this study had Jurkat cell RNA spiked in. The chain combines TRBV7-9 with TRBJ1-2; possibly TRBD1 for D (6 bases). Sample: naive CD8+ T cells from blood, with Jurkat cell RNA spiked in. The subset here: FACS-sorted CD8+CD4-CCR7+CD45RA+ naive T cells. CDR3 bases: TGTGCCAGCAGTTCCAACGTAGGGACATTGGCTGAGTATGGCTACACCTTC. It encodes CASSSNVGTLAEYGYTF. Using reference TRBV7-9 and TRBJ1-2 for the parts outside the CDR3, the full variable domain is DTGVSQNPRHKITKRGQNVTFRCDPISEHNRLYWYRQTLGQGPEFLTYFQNEAQLEKSRLLSDRFSAERPKGSFSTLEIQRTEQGDSAMYLCASSSNVGTLAEYGYTFGSGTRLTVV.